This T cell receptor beta chain was identified during a study of neurological immune-mediated disorders. From 2 million PBMCs stored at -80 C, the unsorted libraries were generated. The cDNA came from 5'RACE with 10-nucleotide random UMIs. A single record per CDR3 protein comes from TCRdb applying MiXCR to the 5' RACE reads. This table has roughly 100,000 distinct CDR3 sequences, roughly 3.3% appearing once. This clonotype was detected ten times or more. The antigen remains undetermined. Study-wide points: Private repertoires in all groups were suggested by the absence of shared CDR3 amino acid sequences among expanded clones across subjects. TCR clonal expansion peaked in HTLV-1-associated myelopathy patients and was lowest in multiple sclerosis patients.

This clonotype was obtained from a woman between 45 and 60 years old with multiple sclerosis. Specimen: PBMCs.

The CDR3 loop reads CSVSVTGGKSPLHF. The CDR3 DNA is TGCAGCGTTTCCGTTACGGGGGGCAAGTCACCCCTCCACTTT. The chain couples TRBV29-1 to TRBJ1-6, with D perhaps TRBD1 (6 bases). Germline lookup yields CDR1 SQVTM and CDR2 ANQGSEA. Trimming removed 5 bases from V and 10 bases from J, with 18 bases in between. This CDR3 is built from 14 residues.